This T cell receptor beta chain was sequenced for a study of blood T cells in healthy people across ages. Trimming took off 3 bases at V and 9 bases at J, with 21 bases between the two ends. There are 16 residues in the CDR3. The germline V gene encodes CDR1 SGHTA and CDR2 FQGNSA. The second PCR ran roughly 7 to 12 cycles with a sample-barcoded 5' primer and J-beta primers. Per-sample output comprised a minimum of 3 million paired-end reads containing CDR3. TCRdb reprocessed the 5' RACE reads with MiXCR, giving one entry per CDR3 protein. The sample lists some 860,000 distinct CDR3 sequences; approximately 53% were seen once.

The sequence derives from a man aged 40-49 years in good health. Sequenced material: blood. The V call is TRBV7-2, the J call TRBJ2-1, with D perhaps TRBD1 (5 bases). Here the CDR3 DNA reads TGTGCCAGCAGCTTTGAATTTGGCAGGGTAATAAGTGAGCAGTTCTTC. Translation gives CASSFEFGRVISEQFF.